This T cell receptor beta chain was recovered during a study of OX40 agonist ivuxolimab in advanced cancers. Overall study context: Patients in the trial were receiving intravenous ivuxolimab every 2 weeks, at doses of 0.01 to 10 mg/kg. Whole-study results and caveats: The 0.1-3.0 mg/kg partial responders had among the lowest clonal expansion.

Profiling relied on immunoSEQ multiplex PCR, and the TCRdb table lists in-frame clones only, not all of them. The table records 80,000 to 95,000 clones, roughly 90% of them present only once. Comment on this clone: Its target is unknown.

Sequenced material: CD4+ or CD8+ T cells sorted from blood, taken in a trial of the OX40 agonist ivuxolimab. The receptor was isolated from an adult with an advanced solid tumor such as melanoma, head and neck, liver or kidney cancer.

Here the CDR3 reads CASSLVEDSPLHF. The CDR3 DNA reads TGCGCCAGCAGCTTGGTGGAAGATTCACCCCTCCACTTT. The chain uses TRBV5-1 and TRBJ1-6; no clear D gene. This CDR3 is 13 amino acids long. Trimming took 0 bases from V and 8 from J, leaving 6 bases between them. The germline gives CDR1 SGHRS, CDR2 YFSETQ. Filled out from reference TRBV5-1 and TRBJ1-6, the complete variable domain reads KAGVTQTPRYLIKTRGQQVTLSCSPISGHRSVSWYQQTPGQGLQFLFEYFSETQRNKGNFPGRFSGRQFSNSRSEMNVSTLELGDSALYLCASSLVEDSPLHFGNGTRLTVT.